The T cell receptor (beta chain) described here comes from a study of T cell repertoires in cytomegalovirus infection. Looking at the study overall: Evidence of both CMV infection and a matching HLA type came from public TCR beta signatures.

Whole-study results and caveats: Cumulative public TCR beta family frequency identified carriers of CMV plus the relevant HLA. CMV-specific HLA-C-restricted TCR beta clonotypes dominated the ex vivo response.

Germline V gene data show CDR1 as SGHAT and CDR2 as FQNNGV. CDR3 length equals 16 residues. Trimming removed 1 base from V and 5 bases from J; junction bases left unmatched: 10. As for this clonotype: Its antigen is unidentified.

TCRdb re-derived calls from the reads in MiXCR, one entry per CDR3 protein. The sample lists fewer than 900,000 distinct CDR3 sequences; 25% to 30% were seen once. V is TRBV11-2 and J is TRBJ1-2, with 7 bases lining up with TRBD1. The input for sequencing was cultured CD8+ T cells from PBMCs, taken from culture after CMV antigen stimulation. The TCR comes from a human donor in good health (CMV status not recorded). Some clones in this sample may be carry-over from other donors' samples. CDR3: CASSLVGHRGRYGYTF. DNA of the CDR3: TGTGCCAGCAGCTTAGTCGGCCACAGGGGCCGGTATGGCTACACCTTC.